This is a list of T cell receptor beta chains from one sample in a study of shared clonotypes between healthy human individuals. Measured with immunoSEQ multiplex PCR; TCRdb has only the in-frame clones, and not every one. The repertoire holds fewer than 600,000 clones, roughly 80% seen once, with approximately 12% in the top ten. The sequenced sample was PBMCs. These receptors all come from a woman aged 40-49 years in good health. Some clones in this sample may be carry-over from other donors' samples. Both conserved end residues are trimmed from each CDR3. Each record gives: J gene, V gene, CDR3 protein.

TRBJ1-5 | TRBV21-1 | ASSNRVSNQPQH
TRBJ2-4 | TRBV2 | ASRPGVASGSGRNIQY
TRBJ1-5 | TRBV19 | ASSPGVFSSQPQH
TRBJ2-7 | TRBV10-3 | AISESGTGGLGEQY
TRBJ1-2 | TRBV10-3 | AIKADRAGEGYT
TRBJ2-2 | TRBV15 | ATSRVGHIGGELF
TRBJ2-5 | TRBV5-1 | ASSLARTGGETQY
TRBJ2-3 | TRBV7-9 | ASSLVGPGNTDTQY
TRBJ2-7 | TRBV4-2 | ASSQTRSSYEQY
TRBJ1-1 | TRBV2 | ASSERTGNTEAF